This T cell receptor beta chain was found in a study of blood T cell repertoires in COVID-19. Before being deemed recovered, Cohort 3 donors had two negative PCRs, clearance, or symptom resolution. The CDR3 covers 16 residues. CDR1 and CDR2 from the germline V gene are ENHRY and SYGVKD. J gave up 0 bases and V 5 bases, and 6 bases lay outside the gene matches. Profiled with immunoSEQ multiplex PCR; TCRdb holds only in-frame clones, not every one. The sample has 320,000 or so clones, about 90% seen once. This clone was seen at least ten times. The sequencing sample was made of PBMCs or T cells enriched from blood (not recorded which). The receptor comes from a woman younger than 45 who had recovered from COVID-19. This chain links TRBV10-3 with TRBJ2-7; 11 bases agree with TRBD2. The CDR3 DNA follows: TGTGCCATCAGTCCCTCCCTAGCGGGGGGCTCCTACGAGCAGTACTTC. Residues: CAISPSLAGGSYEQYF.